This TCR beta chain is drawn from a study of blood T cell repertoires in COVID-19. Sequencing was performed with immunoSEQ multiplex PCR; in TCRdb, only in-frame clones are kept and a portion is missing. This sample yields roughly 300,000 clones, of which about nine tenths are seen a single time; about 10% belongs to the top ten. This clone was detected once. Germline loops: CDR1 SGHKS, CDR2 YYEKEE (reference sequence). The CDR3 spans 16 residues. Trimming at V came to 0 bases and at J to 4 bases, leaving 7 bases not matched to a gene. The specimen sequenced was PBMCs or T cells enriched from blood (not recorded which). This chain links TRBV5-5 with TRBJ2-1; 7 bases align to TRBD2. This TCR derives from a woman under 30 who had recovered from COVID-19. DNA of the CDR3: TGTGCCAGCAGCTTGGCCAGCCTAGCGGAGTACAATGAGCAGTTCTTC. It translates to CASSLASLAEYNEQFF. Filled out from reference TRBV5-5 and TRBJ2-1, the complete variable domain reads DAGVTQSPTHLIKTRGQQVTLRCSPISGHKSVSWYQQVLGQGPQFIFQYYEKEERGRGNFPDRFSARQFPNYSSELNVNALLLGDSALYLCASSLASLAEYNEQFFGPGTRLTVL.